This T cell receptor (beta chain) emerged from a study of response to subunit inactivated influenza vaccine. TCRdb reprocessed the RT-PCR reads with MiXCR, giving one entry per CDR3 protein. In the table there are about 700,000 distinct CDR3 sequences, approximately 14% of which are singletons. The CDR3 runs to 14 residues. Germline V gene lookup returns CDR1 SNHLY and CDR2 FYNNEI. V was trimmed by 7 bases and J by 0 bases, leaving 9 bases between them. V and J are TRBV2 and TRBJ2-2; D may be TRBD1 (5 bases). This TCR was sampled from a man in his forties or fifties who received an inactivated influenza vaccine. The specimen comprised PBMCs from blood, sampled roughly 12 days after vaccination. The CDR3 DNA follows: TGTGCCAGCACCAAGGGGCCGAACACCGGGGAGCTGTTTTTT. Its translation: CASTKGPNTGELFF.